This record covers a single T cell receptor (beta chain). The target antigen is unknown. At one end the junction does not follow the germline gene, possibly because of a read error. Healthy bone marrow donors made up the donor group. This sample stems from a study of cytomegalovirus exposure and HLA in healthy donors. Primers for the PCR totalled 60 Vbeta and 13 Jbeta. Method: immunoSEQ multiplex PCR; TCRdb's copy keeps in-frame clones and lacks some. The sample consists of around 280,000 clones, roughly 90% of them appearing once. Whole-study results and caveats: Most likely, a cluster of highly shared sequence variants arose as a sequencing artifact. In a later analysis, productive TCRs from donors in an Asian-associated ancestry cluster reportedly carried fewer N-insertions than the cohort mean.

The CDR3 is made up of 12 amino acids. Germline V lookup: CDR1 SEHNR, CDR2 FQNEAQ (reference sequence). This chain links TRBV7-9 with TRBJ1-6; D gene unclear. The clonotype was recovered from a woman aged 18-29 years in good health and CMV-seronegative. The sequenced material came from PBMCs. CDR3 loop: CSSSSSTSPLHF. The CDR3 nucleotides are TGTTCCAGCAGCTCATCCACATCCCCCCTCCACTTT.